This TCR beta chain is drawn from a study of blood T cell repertoires in COVID-19. Whole-study context: The United States, Italy and Spain supplied acute and convalescent COVID-19 samples.

TCRdb's copy holds only in-frame clones and misses some; the assay was immunoSEQ multiplex PCR. The sample contains roughly 100,000 clones, about four fifths of which appear only once. Germline assignment: CDR1 SGDLS and CDR2 YYNGEE. V lost 0 bases to trimming and J lost 1 base; unmatched junction nucleotides: 7. This CDR3 contains 19 residues. The V gene is TRBV9, the J gene TRBJ2-2; 12 bases are shared with TRBD1. The sequenced material came from peripheral blood. This receptor was taken from a man aged 40-55 years with active or convalescent COVID-19. Here the CDR3 reads CASSVVGTGGGLNTGELFF. CDR3 coding DNA: TGTGCCAGCAGCGTAGTCGGGACAGGGGGCGGACTGAACACCGGGGAGCTGTTTTTT. Together with reference TRBV9 and TRBJ2-2, the CDR3 gives the full variable domain: DSGVTQTPKHLITATGQRVTLRCSPRSGDLSVYWYQQSLDQGLQFLIQYYNGEERAKGNILERFSAQQFPDLHSELNLSSLELGDSALYFCASSVVGTGGGLNTGELFFGEGSRLTVL.